These 18 T cell receptor beta chains were sequenced from one sample in a study of control samples from healthy donors and cancer patients (dated by TCRdb to 2020 to 2022). The method behind the library was the immunoSEQ multiplex PCR assay. The table comes from immuneACCESS by way of TCRdb, which keeps in-frame sequences with V and J called. Part of the clones is missing from these tables; in studies checked, under half for an unresolved V gene and the rest for unknown reasons. The sample data list some 100,000 clones, and approximately 93% of these were observed just once. The ten largest account for around 8.2% of the sample. The specimen was blood. These receptors originate from a man between 18 and 29 years old in good health.

The chain joins TRBV6-1 to TRBJ1-2; D not resolved. The CDR3 has 13 residues. V was shortened by 3 bases and J by 7 bases, with 12 bases between the two germline ends. Per germline, CDR1 MNHNS and CDR2 SASEGT. The CDR3 bases are TGTGCCAGCAGTGAGGTGGGGTACGGTGGCTACACCTTC. It is translated as CASSEVGYGGYTF.

This clone was found once. V gene TRBV2 combines with J gene TRBJ1-1; possibly TRBD1 for D (6 bases). V was clipped by 3 bases and J by 6 bases, with 14 bases between them. The CDR3 contains 14 residues. Germline-derived CDR1 and CDR2 are SNHLY and FYNNEI. The CDR3 sequence is CASSEFQGRPEAFF. The CDR3 DNA sequence: TGTGCCAGCAGTGAGTTCCAGGGGCGACCTGAAGCTTTCTTT.

This clone is a singleton in its sample. V gene TRBV5-5 combines with J gene TRBJ2-1; 8 bases match TRBD2. Germline V gene lookup returns CDR1 SGHKS and CDR2 YYEKEE (reference sequence). The CDR3 has 16 residues. After removal of 1 base from V and 2 bases from J, the junction contained 5 bases not matched to a gene. For the CDR3, the DNA is TGTGCCAGCAGCTTGCTGAATAGCGGGGCCTACAATGAGCAGTTCTTC. Its translation is CASSLLNSGAYNEQFF.

V is TRBV10-2 and J is TRBJ1-2, with unresolved D. The CDR3 is 12 residues long. Germline V lookup: CDR1 WSHSY, CDR2 SAAADI. Trimming cost V 2 bases and J 4 bases, with 5 bases left between them. For the CDR3, the DNA is TGCGCCAGCAGTGAGGGGAGCTATGGCTACACCTTC. It encodes CASSEGSYGYTF.

This chain links TRBV9 with TRBJ1-6, with TRBD1 matching over 10 bases. The germline gives CDR1 SGDLS, CDR2 YYNGEE. The ends lost 4 bases at V and 7 bases at J; junction bases unmatched: 8. This CDR3 has 16 residues. The CDR3 is CASSPQGQGENSPLHF. The DNA for the CDR3 is TGTGCCAGCAGCCCCCAAGGACAGGGGGAAAATTCACCCCTCCACTTT.

The chain has TRBV5-1 and TRBJ2-2, with 7 bases matching TRBD1. Germline V gives CDR1 SGHRS, CDR2 YFSETQ. Trimming took 0 bases from V and 4 from J; bases not matched to a gene: 6. The CDR3 length is 16 residues. CDR3: CASSLDNRGRTGELFF. The CDR3 nucleotides read TGCGCCAGCAGCTTGGATAACAGGGGCCGCACCGGGGAGCTGTTTTTT.

The chain couples TRBV29-1 to TRBJ2-3, with 7 positions matching TRBD1. The CDR3 length is 14 residues. Germline V gene sequence: CDR1 SQVTM, CDR2 ANQGSEA. V was pared by 4 bases and J by 1 base, with 5 bases of the junction left unmatched. The CDR3 bases are TGCAGCGTTGTAGGGACAGCCCGCACAGATACGCAGTATTTT. Translating it yields CSVVGTARTDTQYF.

V gene TRBV11-2 combines with J gene TRBJ2-3; D tentatively fits TRBD1 or TRBD2 (6 bases each). Trimming left V 4 bases short and J 4 bases short, with 12 bases between. CDR3 length: 14 residues. Per germline, CDR1 SGHAT and CDR2 FQNNGV. CDR3 DNA sequence: TGTGCCAGCAGCTCAACGGGGGCTTCAGATACGCAGTATTTT. Amino acids: CASSSTGASDTQYF.

The chain links TRBV6-1 to TRBJ1-1; D gene ambiguous. V was cut by 2 bases and J by 1 base, with 8 bases left in between. The CDR3 length is 14 residues. Germline lookup yields CDR1 MNHNS and CDR2 SASEGT. The CDR3 is CASSEHGGNTEAFF. The CDR3 region has the DNA TGTGCCAGCAGTGAACACGGAGGGAACACTGAAGCTTTCTTT.

The rearrangement links TRBV29-1 to TRBJ2-1, with D uncertain. In germline, CDR1 is SQVTM, CDR2 ANQGSEA. This CDR3 is 17 amino acids long. The V end was cut by 5 bases, the J end by 0 bases, with 20 bases between. As DNA, the CDR3 is TGCAGCGTTCAAGGGTTTCGAGCTCCTGGCTCCTACAATGAGCAGTTCTTC. Translation: CSVQGFRAPGSYNEQFF.

J is TRBJ2-1 and V is TRBV4-2; 11 bases fit TRBD2. Germline CDR1 is LGHNA and CDR2 is YNFKEQ. The CDR3 spans 15 residues. V lost 3 bases to trimming and J lost 6 bases; unmatched junction nucleotides: 4. The CDR3 bases are TGTGCCAGCAGCCACTTAGCGGGAGGGCTCAATGAGCAGTTCTTC. Protein: CASSHLAGGLNEQFF.

This clone was recorded once. The rearrangement links TRBV4-2 to TRBJ2-1; D remains unclear. V was pared by 0 bases and J by 10 bases, with 25 bases between. The length of the CDR3 is 18 residues. Germline CDR1 LGHNA, CDR2 YNFKEQ. The CDR3 region has the DNA TGTGCCAGCAGCCAAGATAATGGCGGTACTTACAGCCTAAAGGAGCAGTTCTTC. This sequence encodes CASSQDNGGTYSLKEQFF.

V is TRBV12-3 or TRBV12-4 and J is TRBJ2-1; D not resolved. The CDR3 extends over 13 amino acids. With 6 bases removed from V and 0 bases from J, the gap between germline ends came to 6 bases. CDR3 in amino acids: CASSPRSYNEQFF. In DNA, the CDR3 is TGTGCCAGCAGCCCCCGCTCCTACAATGAGCAGTTCTTC.

The chain employs TRBV29-1 and TRBJ2-7; weak D call: TRBD1 (6 bases). This CDR3 has 16 amino acids. Germline values: CDR1 SQVTM, CDR2 ANQGSEA. V was trimmed by 4 bases and J by 4 bases, leaving 23 bases between them. The CDR3, as DNA: TGCAGCGTTGGAGGGGGTCGAGCTTCACGCGGGTACGAGCAGTACTTC. Translation: CSVGGGRASRGYEQYF.

V usage is TRBV27 and J usage is TRBJ2-2; 7 bases fit TRBD2. The V gene's germline CDR1 is MNHEY and CDR2 SMNVEV (reference sequence). The CDR3 is made up of 16 amino acids. The V segment lost 1 base and the J segment 7 bases; nucleotides outside the gene matches: 9. The CDR3 loop is CASSLLGTGGSGELFF. CDR3 DNA: TGTGCCAGCAGTTTATTAGGGACGGGAGGCAGCGGGGAGCTGTTTTTT.

This clone was observed a handful of times. V is TRBV2 and J is TRBJ1-3; D uncertain. The CDR3 is made up of 14 amino acids. Germline CDR1 is SNHLY and CDR2 is FYNNEI. V lost 5 bases and J 4 bases, leaving 12 bases between the germline ends. CDR3 sequence (DNA): TGTGCCAGCAGTACACGAACACCCGGAAACACCATATATTTT. Residues: CASSTRTPGNTIYF.

The chain recombines TRBV7-9 with TRBJ2-3, with D possibly TRBD2 on 6 matching bases. Deletions cut 5 bases from V and 2 bases from J, with 8 bases between. Per germline, CDR1 SEHNR and CDR2 FQNEAQ (reference sequence). The CDR3 is 13 amino acids. CDR3 sequence: CASSGGYTDTQYF. The CDR3 coding sequence is TGTGCCAGCAGCGGGGGGTACACAGATACGCAGTATTTT.

The J gene is TRBJ2-7, the V gene TRBV5-4; TRBD1 matches 9 bases. This CDR3 has 16 residues. J was trimmed by 2 bases and V by 4 bases; bases with no gene match: 10. Germline V gene lookup returns CDR1 SGHNT and CDR2 YYREEE (reference sequence). CDR3 nucleotide sequence: TGTGCCAGCAGCCCCGGGACAGGGTTTCCACCCTACGAGCAGTACTTC. Encoded protein: CASSPGTGFPPYEQYF.